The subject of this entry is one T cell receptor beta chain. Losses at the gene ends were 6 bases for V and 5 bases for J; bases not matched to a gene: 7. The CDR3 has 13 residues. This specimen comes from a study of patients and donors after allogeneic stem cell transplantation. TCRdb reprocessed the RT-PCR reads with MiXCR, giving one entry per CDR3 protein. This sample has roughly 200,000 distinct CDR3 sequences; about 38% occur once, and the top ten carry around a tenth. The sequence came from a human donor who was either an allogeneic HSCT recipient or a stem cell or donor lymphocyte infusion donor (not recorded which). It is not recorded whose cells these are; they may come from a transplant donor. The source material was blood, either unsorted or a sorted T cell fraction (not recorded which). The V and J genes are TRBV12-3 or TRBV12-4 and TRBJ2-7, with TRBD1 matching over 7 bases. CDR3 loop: CASRTAGGNEQYF. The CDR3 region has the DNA TGTGCCAGCAGAACGGCAGGGGGTAACGAGCAGTACTTC.